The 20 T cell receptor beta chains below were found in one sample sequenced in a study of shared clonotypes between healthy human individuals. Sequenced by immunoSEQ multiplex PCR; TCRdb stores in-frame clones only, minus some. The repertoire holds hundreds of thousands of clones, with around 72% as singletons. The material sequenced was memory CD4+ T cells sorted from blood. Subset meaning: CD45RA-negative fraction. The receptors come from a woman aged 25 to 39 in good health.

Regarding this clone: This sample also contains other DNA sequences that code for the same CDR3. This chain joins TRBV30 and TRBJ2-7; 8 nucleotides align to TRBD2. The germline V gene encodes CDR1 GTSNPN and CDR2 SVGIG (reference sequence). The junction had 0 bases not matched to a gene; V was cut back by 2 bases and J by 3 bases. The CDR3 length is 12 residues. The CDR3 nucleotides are TGTGCCTGGAGTCTAGCGGGCTACGAGCAGTACTTC. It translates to CAWSLAGYEQYF.

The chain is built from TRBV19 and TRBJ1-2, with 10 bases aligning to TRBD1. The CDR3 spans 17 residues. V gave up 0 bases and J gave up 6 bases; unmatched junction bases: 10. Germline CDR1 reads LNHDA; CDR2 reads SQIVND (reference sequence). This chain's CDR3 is CASSIDPGTGDLDGYTF. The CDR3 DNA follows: TGTGCCAGTAGTATAGATCCTGGGACAGGGGATCTCGATGGCTACACCTTC.

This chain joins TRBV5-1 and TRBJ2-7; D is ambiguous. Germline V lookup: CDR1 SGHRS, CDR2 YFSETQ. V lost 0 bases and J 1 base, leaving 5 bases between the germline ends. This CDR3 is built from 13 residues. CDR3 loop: CASSLDNSYEQYF. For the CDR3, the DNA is TGCGCCAGCAGCTTGGACAATTCCTACGAGCAGTACTTC.

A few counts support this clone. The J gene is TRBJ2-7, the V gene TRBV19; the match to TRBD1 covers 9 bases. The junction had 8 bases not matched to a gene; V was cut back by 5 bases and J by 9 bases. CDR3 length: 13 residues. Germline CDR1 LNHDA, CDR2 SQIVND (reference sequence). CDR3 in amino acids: CASSGIPGQGQYF. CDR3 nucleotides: TGTGCCAGTAGTGGAATACCGGGACAGGGGCAGTACTTC.

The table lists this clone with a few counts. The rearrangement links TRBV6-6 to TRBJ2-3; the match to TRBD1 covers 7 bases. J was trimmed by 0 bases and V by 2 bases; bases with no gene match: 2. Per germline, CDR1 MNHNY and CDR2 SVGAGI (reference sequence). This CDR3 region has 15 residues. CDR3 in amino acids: CASSYDRVSTDTQYF. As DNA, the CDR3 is TGTGCCAGCAGTTACGACAGGGTTAGCACAGATACGCAGTATTTT.

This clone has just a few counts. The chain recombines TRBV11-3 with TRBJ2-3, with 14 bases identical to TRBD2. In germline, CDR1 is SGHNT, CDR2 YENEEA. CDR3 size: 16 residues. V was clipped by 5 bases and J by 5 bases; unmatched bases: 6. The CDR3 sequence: CASSPGTSGRLDTQYF. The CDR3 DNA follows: TGTGCCAGCAGCCCCGGGACTAGCGGGAGATTAGATACGCAGTATTTT.

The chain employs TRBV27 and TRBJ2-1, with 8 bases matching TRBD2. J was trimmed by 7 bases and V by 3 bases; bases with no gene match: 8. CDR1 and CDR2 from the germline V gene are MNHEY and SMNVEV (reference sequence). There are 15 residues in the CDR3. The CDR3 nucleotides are TGTGCCAGCAGTTTTACCGGGAGGGCCCGGAATGAGCAGTTCTTC. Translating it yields CASSFTGRARNEQFF.

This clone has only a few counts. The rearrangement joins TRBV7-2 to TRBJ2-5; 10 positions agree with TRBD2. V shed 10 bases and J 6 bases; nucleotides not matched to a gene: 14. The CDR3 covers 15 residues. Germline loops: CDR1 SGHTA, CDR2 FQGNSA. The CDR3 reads CAISPPSGSGKTQYF. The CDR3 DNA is TGTGCCATCTCTCCCCCTAGCGGGAGTGGGAAGACCCAGTACTTC.

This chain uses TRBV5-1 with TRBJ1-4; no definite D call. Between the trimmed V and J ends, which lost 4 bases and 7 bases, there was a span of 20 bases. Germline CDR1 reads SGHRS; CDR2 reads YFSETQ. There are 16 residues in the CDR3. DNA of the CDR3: TGCGCCAGCAGCCTTGGGCCACCGATGATTTCTGAAAAACTGTTTTTT. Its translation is CASSLGPPMISEKLFF.

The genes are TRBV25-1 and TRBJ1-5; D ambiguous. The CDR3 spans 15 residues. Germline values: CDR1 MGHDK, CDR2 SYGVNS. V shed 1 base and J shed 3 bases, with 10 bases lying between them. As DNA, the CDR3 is TGTGCCAGCAGTGAATCGTCTAGGGCCAATCAGCCCCAGCATTTT. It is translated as CASSESSRANQPQHF.

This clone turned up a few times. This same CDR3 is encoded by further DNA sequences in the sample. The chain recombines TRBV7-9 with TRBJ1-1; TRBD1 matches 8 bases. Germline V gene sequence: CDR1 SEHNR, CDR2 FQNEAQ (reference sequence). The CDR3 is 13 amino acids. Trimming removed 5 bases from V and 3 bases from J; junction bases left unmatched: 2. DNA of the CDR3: TGTGCCAGCAGCCTGACAGGGGACACTGAAGCTTTCTTT. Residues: CASSLTGDTEAFF. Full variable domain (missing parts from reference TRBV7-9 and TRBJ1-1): DTGVSQNPRHKITKRGQNVTFRCDPISEHNRLYWYRQTLGQGPEFLTYFQNEAQLEKSRLLSDRFSAERPKGSFSTLEIQRTEQGDSAMYLCASSLTGDTEAFFGQGTRLTVV.

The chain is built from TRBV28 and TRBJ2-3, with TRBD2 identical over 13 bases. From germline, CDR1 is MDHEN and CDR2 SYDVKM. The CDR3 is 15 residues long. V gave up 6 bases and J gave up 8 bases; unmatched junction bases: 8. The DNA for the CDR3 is TGTGCCAGCAGCCGGACTAGCGGGAGCATCCCTACGCAGTATTTT. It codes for CASSRTSGSIPTQYF.

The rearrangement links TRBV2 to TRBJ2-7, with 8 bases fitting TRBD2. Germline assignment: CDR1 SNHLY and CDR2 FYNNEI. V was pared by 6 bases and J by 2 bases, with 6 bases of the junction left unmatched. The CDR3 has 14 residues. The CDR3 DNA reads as TGTGCCAGCAGGTCGGTAGCGGGGCCCTACGAGCAGTACTTC. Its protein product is CASRSVAGPYEQYF.

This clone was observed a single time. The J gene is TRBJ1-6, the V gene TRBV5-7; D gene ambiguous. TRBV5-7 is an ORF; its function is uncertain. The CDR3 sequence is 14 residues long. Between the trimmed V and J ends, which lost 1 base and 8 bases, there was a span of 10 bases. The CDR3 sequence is CASSLLQQDSPLHF. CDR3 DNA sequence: TGTGCCAGCAGCTTGCTTCAGCAAGATTCACCCCTCCACTTT.

CDR3 amino acids: CASSQGPRHTQYF. The CDR3 DNA follows: TGTGCCAGTAGTCAGGGACCTCGGCATACGCAGTATTTT. The V and J genes are TRBV19 and TRBJ2-3; D possibly matches TRBD1 or TRBD2 (5 bases each). The CDR3 is 13 amino acids. CDR1 is LNHDA, CDR2 SQIVND, per germline (reference sequence). Deletions cut 5 bases from V and 7 bases from J, with 13 bases between.

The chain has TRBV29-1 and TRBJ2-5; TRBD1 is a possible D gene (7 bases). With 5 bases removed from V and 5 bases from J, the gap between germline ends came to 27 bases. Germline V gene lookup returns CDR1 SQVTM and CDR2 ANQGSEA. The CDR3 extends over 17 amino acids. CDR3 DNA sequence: TGCAGCGTTTGGGGAGGTGGGACAGTCTCTTCCGGGGAGACCCAGTACTTC. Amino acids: CSVWGGGTVSSGETQYF.

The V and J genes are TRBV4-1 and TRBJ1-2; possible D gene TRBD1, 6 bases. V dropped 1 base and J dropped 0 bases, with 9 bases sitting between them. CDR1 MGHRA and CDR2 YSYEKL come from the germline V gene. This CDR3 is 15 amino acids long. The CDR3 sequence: CASSQAGTTNYGYTF. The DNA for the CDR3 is TGCGCCAGCAGCCAAGCCGGGACAACTAACTATGGCTACACCTTC.

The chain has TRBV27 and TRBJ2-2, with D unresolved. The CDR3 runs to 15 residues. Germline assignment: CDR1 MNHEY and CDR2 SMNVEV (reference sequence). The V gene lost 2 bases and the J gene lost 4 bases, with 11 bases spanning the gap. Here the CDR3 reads CASSLQSIPTGELFF. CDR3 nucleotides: TGTGCCAGCAGTTTACAGTCGATTCCCACCGGGGAGCTGTTTTTT.

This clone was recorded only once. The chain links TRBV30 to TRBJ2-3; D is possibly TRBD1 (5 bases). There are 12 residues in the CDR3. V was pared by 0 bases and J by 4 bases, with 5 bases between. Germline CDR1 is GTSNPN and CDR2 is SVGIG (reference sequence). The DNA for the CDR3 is TGTGCCTGGAGTGTACAGGCAGATACGCAGTATTTT. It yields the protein CAWSVQADTQYF.

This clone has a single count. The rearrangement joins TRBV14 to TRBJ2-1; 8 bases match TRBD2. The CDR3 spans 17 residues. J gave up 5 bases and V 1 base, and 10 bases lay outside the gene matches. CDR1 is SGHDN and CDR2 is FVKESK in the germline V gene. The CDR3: CASSQGFLAGTDNEQFF. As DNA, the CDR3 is TGTGCCAGCAGCCAAGGGTTTTTAGCGGGGACCGACAATGAGCAGTTCTTC.